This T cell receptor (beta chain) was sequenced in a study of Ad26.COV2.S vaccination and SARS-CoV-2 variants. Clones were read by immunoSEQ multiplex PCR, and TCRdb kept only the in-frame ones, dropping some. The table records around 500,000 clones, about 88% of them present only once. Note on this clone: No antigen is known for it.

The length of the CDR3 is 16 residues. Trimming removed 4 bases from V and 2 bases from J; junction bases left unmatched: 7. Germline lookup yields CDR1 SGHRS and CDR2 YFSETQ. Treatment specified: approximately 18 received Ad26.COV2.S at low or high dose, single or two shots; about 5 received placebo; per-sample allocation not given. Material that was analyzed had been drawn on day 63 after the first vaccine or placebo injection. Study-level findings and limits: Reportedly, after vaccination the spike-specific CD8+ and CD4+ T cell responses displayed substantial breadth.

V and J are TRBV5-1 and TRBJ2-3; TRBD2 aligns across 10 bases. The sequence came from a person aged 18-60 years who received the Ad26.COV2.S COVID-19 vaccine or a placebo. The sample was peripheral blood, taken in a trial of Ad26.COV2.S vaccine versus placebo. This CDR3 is CASSPRSGGDTDTQYF. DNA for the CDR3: TGCGCCAGCAGCCCCAGGAGCGGGGGGGACACAGATACGCAGTATTTT.